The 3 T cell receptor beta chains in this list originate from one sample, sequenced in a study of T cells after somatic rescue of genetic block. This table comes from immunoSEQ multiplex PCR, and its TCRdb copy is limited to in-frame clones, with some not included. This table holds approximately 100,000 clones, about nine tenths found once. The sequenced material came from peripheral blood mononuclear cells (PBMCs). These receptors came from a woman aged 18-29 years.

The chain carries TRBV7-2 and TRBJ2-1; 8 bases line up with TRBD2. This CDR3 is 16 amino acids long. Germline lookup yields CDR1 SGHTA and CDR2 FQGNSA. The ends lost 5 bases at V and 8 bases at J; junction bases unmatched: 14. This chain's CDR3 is CASSPRRGSGIYEQFF. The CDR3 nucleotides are TGTGCCAGCAGCCCCCGTCGGGGTAGCGGGATTTATGAGCAGTTCTTC.

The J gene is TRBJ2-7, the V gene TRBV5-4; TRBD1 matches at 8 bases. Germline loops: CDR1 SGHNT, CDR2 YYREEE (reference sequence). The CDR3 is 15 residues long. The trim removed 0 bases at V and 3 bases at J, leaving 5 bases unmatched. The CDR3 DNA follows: TGTGCCAGCAGCTTGGTGGGACAGGTCCTCTACGAGCAGTACTTC. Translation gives CASSLVGQVLYEQYF. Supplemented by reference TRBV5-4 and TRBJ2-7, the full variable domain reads ETGVTQSPTHLIKTRGQQVTLRCSSQSGHNTVSWYQQALGQGPQFIFQYYREEENGRGNFPPRFSGLQFPNYSSELNVNALELDDSALYLCASSLVGQVLYEQYFGPGTRLTVT.

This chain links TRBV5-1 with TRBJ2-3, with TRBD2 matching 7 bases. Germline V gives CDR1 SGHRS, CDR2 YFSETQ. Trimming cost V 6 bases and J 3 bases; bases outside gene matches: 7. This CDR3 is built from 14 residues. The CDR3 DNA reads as TGCGCCAGCAAGGGCGGGAGTAAGACAGATACGCAGTATTTT. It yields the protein CASKGGSKTDTQYF.